This T cell receptor (beta chain) was profiled in a study of blood T cells in healthy people across ages. A sample-barcoded 5' primer and a J-beta primer mix were used in a second PCR of roughly 7 to 12 cycles. Each cDNA molecule received a tag from a template-switch adaptor that had 12 random nucleotides. TCRdb passed the 5' RACE reads through MiXCR, listing each CDR3 protein once. Of approximately 1.5 million distinct CDR3 sequences in the sample, about 31% were seen once. Study findings and constraints: When one million T cells were used, diversity estimates were thought to be underestimates.

Comment on this clonotype: Its target is not known.

Specimen: blood. This sequence originates from a woman in her 30s in good health.

As DNA, the CDR3 is TGTGCCAGCAGCCCCGGGACATTGGGCTATGGCTACACCTTC. This gives the protein CASSPGTLGYGYTF. V and J are TRBV14 and TRBJ1-2; weak D call: TRBD1 (6 bases). The V gene's germline CDR1 is SGHDN and CDR2 FVKESK. Trimming removed 4 bases at V and 4 bases at J, with 13 bases between. CDR3 length: 14 amino acids.